The 3 T cell receptor beta chains below were found in one sample sequenced in a study of early T cells in non-severe SARS-CoV-2 infection. MiXCR was run by TCRdb on the 5' RACE reads, yielding one entry per CDR3 protein. Among 75,000 or so distinct CDR3 sequences listed, about 14% were seen once. The sequenced material came from whole blood. These TCRs come from an adult who was a healthcare worker with PCR-confirmed SARS-CoV-2 infection or an uninfected control (not recorded which).

A few counts support this clonotype. This sequence joins TRBV6-1 and TRBJ1-5; 7 bases agree with TRBD1. Germline lookup yields CDR1 MNHNS and CDR2 SASEGT. This CDR3 is built from 15 residues. The V gene end was trimmed by 1 base and the J gene end by 6 bases; junction bases not matched to a gene: 6. The CDR3 is CASSEGEGASQPQHF. Here the CDR3 DNA reads TGTGCCAGCAGTGAAGGCGAGGGGGCGAGTCAGCCCCAGCATTTT.

This clonotype was picked up a small number of times. This chain joins TRBV29-1 and TRBJ2-1; 7 positions match TRBD1. V lost 5 bases and J lost 3; bases outside the gene matches: 16. Germline loops: CDR1 SQVTM, CDR2 ANQGSEA. The CDR3 has 17 amino acids. Written as DNA, the CDR3 is TGCAGCGTTCACCGAGAGGGACAGTCCCTTAACTACAATGAGCAGTTCTTC. Amino acid sequence: CSVHREGQSLNYNEQFF.

With regard to this clonotype: A read error may be the cause here, since a much bigger clone is one base away. The J gene is TRBJ1-6, the V gene TRBV10-2, with D uncertain. The CDR3 is made up of 11 amino acids. Germline V gene sequence: CDR1 WSHSY, CDR2 SAAADI. V lost 6 bases, J lost 11 bases, and 8 bases lay in between. The DNA of the CDR3 is TGCGCCAGCAGCGAAAATCCACCCCTCCACTTT. It encodes CASSENPPLHF.